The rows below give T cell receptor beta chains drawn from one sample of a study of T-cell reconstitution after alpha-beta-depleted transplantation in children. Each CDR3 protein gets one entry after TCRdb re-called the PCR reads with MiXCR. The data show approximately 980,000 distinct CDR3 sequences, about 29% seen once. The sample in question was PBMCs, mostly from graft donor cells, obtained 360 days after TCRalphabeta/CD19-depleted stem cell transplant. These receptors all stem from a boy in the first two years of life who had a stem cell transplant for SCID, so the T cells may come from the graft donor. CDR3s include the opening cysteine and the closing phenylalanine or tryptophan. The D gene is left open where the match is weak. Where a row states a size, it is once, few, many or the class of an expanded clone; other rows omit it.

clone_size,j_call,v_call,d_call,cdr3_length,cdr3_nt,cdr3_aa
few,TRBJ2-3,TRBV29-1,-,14,TGCAGCGTTGGACCCTTGGGGAGCACAGATACGCAGTATTTT,CSVGPLGSTDTQYF
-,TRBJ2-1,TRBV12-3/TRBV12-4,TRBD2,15,TGTGCCACCCGGCGGGGGAGGGGATTCTACAATGAGCAGTTCTTC,CATRRGRGFYNEQFF
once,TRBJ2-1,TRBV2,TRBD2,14,TGTGCCAGCAGGGGACTAGCGGGGTCTCCAAAGCAGTTCTTC,CASRGLAGSPKQFF
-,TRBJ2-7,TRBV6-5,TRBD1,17,TGTGCCAGCAGTTACTCGAACTGGGACAGGGGAGGCTACGAGCAGTACTTC,CASSYSNWDRGGYEQYF
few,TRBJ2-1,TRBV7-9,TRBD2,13,TGTGCCAGCAGCTTAACCGCGCGGGAGCGGCAGTTCTTC,CASSLTARERQFF
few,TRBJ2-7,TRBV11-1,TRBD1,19,TGTGCCAGCAGCTTAGCCGTCCCAGATTGGGACAGCTACACTTACGAGCAGTACTTC,CASSLAVPDWDSYTYEQYF
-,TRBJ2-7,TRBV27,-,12,TGTGCCAGCGCCGCACCATCCTACGAGCAGTACTTC,CASAAPSYEQYF
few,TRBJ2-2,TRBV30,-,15,TGTGCCTGGAGCCCCCAGGCCACAGCACCCGGGGAGCTGTTTTTT,CAWSPQATAPGELFF
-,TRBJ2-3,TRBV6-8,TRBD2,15,TGTGCCAGCAGTCGACTAGCCCGGACCACAGATACGCAGTATTTT,CASSRLARTTDTQYF
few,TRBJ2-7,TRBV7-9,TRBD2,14,TGTGCCAGCAGCTTGGGGACTAGCACCTACGAGCAGTACTTC,CASSLGTSTYEQYF
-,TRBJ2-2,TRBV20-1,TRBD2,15,TGCAGTGCTAGAGATTGGGGGGGGTGGTCCGGGGAGCTGTTTTTT,CSARDWGGWSGELFF
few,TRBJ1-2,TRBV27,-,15,TGTGCCAGCAGACACGACAGCCTCACATACTATGGCTACACCTTC,CASRHDSLTYYGYTF
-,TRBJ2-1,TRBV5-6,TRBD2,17,TGTGCCAGCAGCTTGACCCGCCTAGCGGGGGGCTACAATGAGCAGTTCTTC,CASSLTRLAGGYNEQFF
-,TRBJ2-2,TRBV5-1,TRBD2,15,TGCGCCAGCAGCCCGGGACTAGCGGACACCGGGGAGCTGTTTTTT,CASSPGLADTGELFF
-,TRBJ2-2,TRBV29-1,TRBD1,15,TGCAGCGTTGGGCTCTGGACAGGGGAGGCCGGGGAGCTGTTTTTT,CSVGLWTGEAGELFF
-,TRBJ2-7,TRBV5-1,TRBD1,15,TGCGCCAGCAGCGCAGTGGGGACAGCTCTAAGCGAGCAGTACTTC,CASSAVGTALSEQYF
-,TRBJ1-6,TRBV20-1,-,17,TGCAGTGCTAATAGTTCTCCAGGGCAAATCCGAGGGTCACCCCTCCACTTT,CSANSSPGQIRGSPLHF
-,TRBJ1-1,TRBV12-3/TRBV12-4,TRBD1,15,TGTGCCAGCAGTTCCCTCACAGGGGAAAGCACTGAAGCTTTCTTT,CASSSLTGESTEAFF
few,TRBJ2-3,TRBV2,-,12,TGTGCCAGCAGTGAAGGGCCGGTAACGCAGTATTTT,CASSEGPVTQYF
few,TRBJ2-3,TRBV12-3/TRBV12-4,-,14,TGTGCCAGCAGTTTCGCCGTACCGACAGATACGCAGTATTTT,CASSFAVPTDTQYF
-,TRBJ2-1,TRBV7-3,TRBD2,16,TGTGCCAGCAGCTTACGGGATGGCGGGGGTTACAATGAGCAGTTCTTC,CASSLRDGGGYNEQFF
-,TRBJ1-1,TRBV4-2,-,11,TGTGCCAGCGCCGGGACTTTAGAAGCTTTCTTT,CASAGTLEAFF
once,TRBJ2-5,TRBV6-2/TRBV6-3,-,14,TGTGCCAGCAGTTACTCGGCTAGCGAAGTGACCCAGTACTTC,CASSYSASEVTQYF
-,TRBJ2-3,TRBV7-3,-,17,TGTGCCAGCAGCCCACAAGCGGCTAGCTCGCCTGCGGATACGCAGTATTTT,CASSPQAASSPADTQYF
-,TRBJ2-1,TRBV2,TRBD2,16,TGTGCCAGCAGGATTGCTAGCGGGGGAGTAGTGAATGAGCAGTTCTTC,CASRIASGGVVNEQFF
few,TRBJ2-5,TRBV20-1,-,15,TGCAGTGCTAGAGGGGCGGAGACAGGACGGGAGACCCAGTACTTC,CSARGAETGRETQYF
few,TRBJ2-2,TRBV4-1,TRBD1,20,TGCGCCAGCAGCCAAGACCCTCGTACTTACAGGACAGGGCGGGGCGGGGAGCTGTTTTTT,CASSQDPRTYRTGRGGELFF
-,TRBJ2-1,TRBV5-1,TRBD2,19,TGCGCCAGCAGCCAGGGGGCTAAATTGACTAGCGGGGGTGTGAATGAGCAGTTCTTC,CASSQGAKLTSGGVNEQFF
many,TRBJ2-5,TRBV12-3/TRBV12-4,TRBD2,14,TGTGCCAGCAGTTCTAGCGGGGGCCAAGAGACCCAGTACTTC,CASSSSGGQETQYF
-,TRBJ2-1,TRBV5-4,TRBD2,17,TGTGCCAGCAGCTTACGGACTAGCGGGGGGGCTTACAATGAGCAGTTCTTC,CASSLRTSGGAYNEQFF
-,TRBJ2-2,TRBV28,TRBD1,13,TGTGCCAGCAGTATAGACAGGGTTGGGGAGCTGTTTTTT,CASSIDRVGELFF
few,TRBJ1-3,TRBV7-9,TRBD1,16,TGTGCCAGCAGCCGCGGACAGGGAAGTTCGGGAAACACCATATATTTT,CASSRGQGSSGNTIYF
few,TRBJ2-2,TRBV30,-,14,TGTGCCTGGAGTGTAGGTGTCAAGACCGGGGAGCTGTTTTTT,CAWSVGVKTGELFF
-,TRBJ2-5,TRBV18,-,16,TGTGCCAGCTCACCCGGGCAGGCAGGGGCAATATTCACCCAGTACTTC,CASSPGQAGAIFTQYF
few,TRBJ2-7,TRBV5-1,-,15,TGCGCCAGCAGGGGGGGACTCCCGAGCTCCTACGAGCAGTACTTC,CASRGGLPSSYEQYF
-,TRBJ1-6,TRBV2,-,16,TGTGCCAGCAGTGGAGACCGCCGACCGTATAATTCACCCCTCCACTTT,CASSGDRRPYNSPLHF
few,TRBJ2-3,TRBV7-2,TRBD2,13,TGTGCCAGCAGCAAACTAGCGGTAGATACGCAGTATTTT,CASSKLAVDTQYF
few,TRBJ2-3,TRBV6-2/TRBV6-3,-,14,TGTGCCAGCAGTGGCCCAACTAGCTGGGATACGCAGTATTTT,CASSGPTSWDTQYF
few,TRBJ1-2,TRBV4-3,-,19,TGCGCCAGCAGCCAAGATCTTGGGACCGGATTGGGATCGGGCTATGGCTACACCTTC,CASSQDLGTGLGSGYGYTF
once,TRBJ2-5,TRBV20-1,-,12,TGCAGTGCCGACATCGCAGCGGAGACCCAGTACTTC,CSADIAAETQYF
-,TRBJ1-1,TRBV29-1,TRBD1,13,TGCAGCGTTGACGACAGGGGGGGAACTGAAGCTTTCTTT,CSVDDRGGTEAFF
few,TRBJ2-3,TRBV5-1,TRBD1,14,TGCGCCAGCAGCCATGGACAGGGTGGAGATACGCAGTATTTT,CASSHGQGGDTQYF
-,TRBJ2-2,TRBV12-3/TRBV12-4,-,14,TGTGCCAGCAGTTTATGGGTAAACACCGGGGAGCTGTTTTTT,CASSLWVNTGELFF
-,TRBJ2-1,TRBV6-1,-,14,TGTGCCAGCGCGAACCTGTTGGGGCGCAATGAGCAGTTCTTC,CASANLLGRNEQFF
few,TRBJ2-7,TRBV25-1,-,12,TGTGCCAGCGGCAGCAGGGCGTACGAGCAGTACTTC,CASGSRAYEQYF
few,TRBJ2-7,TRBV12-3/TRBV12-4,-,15,TGTGCCAGCAGTCCCCTTGGGGCAGGGACCTACGAGCAGTACTTC,CASSPLGAGTYEQYF
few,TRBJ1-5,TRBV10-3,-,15,TGTGCCATCAGTGAGTCCGGCAGGAGTAATCAGCCCCAGCATTTT,CAISESGRSNQPQHF
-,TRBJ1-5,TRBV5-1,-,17,TGCGCCAGCAGCTTGGGCGGGGGCAGTGGGAGCAATCAGCCCCAGCATTTT,CASSLGGGSGSNQPQHF